What follows is one TCR beta chain and its context. Its antigen is not identified. This record belongs to a study of T cells in Graves' hyperthyroidism and ophthalmopathy. Study-level points and caveats: Progression to ophthalmopathy was predicted a median of 6.5 months early. Patients with ophthalmopathy were separated from those with stable hyperthyroidism by a 13 V-J model.

The germline V gene has CDR1 SGHVS and CDR2 FQNEAQ. The CDR3 spans 13 residues. Between the trimmed V and J ends, which lost 5 bases and 0 bases, there was a span of 5 bases. Hyperthyroidism in the patients, aged 18 to 65, was newly diagnosed and under 2 months in duration. Amplification of TCR beta CDR3 regions was performed using RNA transcripts as template. During a first-round RT-PCR of the TCR CDR3, the HTBI primer set was used. MiXCR, run by TCRdb on the multiplex PCR reads, gives a single entry per CDR3 protein. The sample carries approximately 220,000 distinct CDR3 sequences, about 16% recorded once.

The TCR was taken from a man aged 35-49 years with Graves' hyperthyroidism. The sample comprised blood. This chain uses TRBV7-8 with TRBJ1-3; no definite D call. CDR3 bases: TGTGCCAGCAGCGCTGTCTCTGGAAACACCATATATTTT. Its translation is CASSAVSGNTIYF.